A single sample is the source of the 5 T cell receptor beta chains below, sequenced in a study of T-cell reconstitution after alpha-beta-depleted transplantation in children. As it was prepared, the TCRbeta library received unique molecular identifiers. TCRdb itself ran the PCR reads through MiXCR, one entry per CDR3 protein. The table lists under 450,000 distinct CDR3 sequences, 15% to 20% of them singletons. The sequenced sample was PBMCs, mostly from graft donor cells, obtained 360 days after TCRalphabeta/CD19-depleted stem cell transplant. The receptors come from a boy younger than two who had a stem cell transplant for Wiskott-Aldrich syndrome, so the T cells may come from the graft donor.

The V and J genes are TRBV7-2 and TRBJ1-4, with 8 bases that match TRBD1. The CDR3 has 12 amino acids. V lost 3 bases to trimming and J lost 13 bases; unmatched junction nucleotides: 4. CDR1 and CDR2 from the germline V gene are SGHTA and FQGNSA. The CDR3 here is CASSLGRGPLFF. CDR3 coding DNA: TGTGCCAGCAGCTTGGGCAGGGGGCCACTGTTTTTT. Together with reference TRBV7-2 and TRBJ1-4, the CDR3 gives the full variable domain: GAGVSQSPSNKVTEKGKDVELRCDPISGHTALYWYRQSLGQGLEFLIYFQGNSAPDKSGLPSDRFSAERTGGSVSTLTIQRTQQEDSAVYLCASSLGRGPLFFGSGTQLSVL.

The chain combines TRBV12-3 or TRBV12-4 with TRBJ1-3; the D is unclear. V dropped 10 bases and J dropped 0 bases, with 13 bases sitting between them. The CDR3 runs 14 residues. In DNA form, the CDR3 reads TGTGCCATAAAGAGCTTTTCCTCTGGAAACACCATATATTTT. Residues: CAIKSFSSGNTIYF.

The CDR3 sequence is CASTLAGTSSEKLFF. The CDR3 DNA follows: TGTGCCAGCACCCTTGCTGGGACGAGCAGTGAAAAACTGTTTTTT. The chain carries TRBV28 and TRBJ1-4, with a tentative D call TRBD1 (5 bases). This CDR3 has 15 amino acids. Trimming removed 7 bases at V and 7 bases at J, with 19 bases between. Germline-derived CDR1 and CDR2 are MDHEN and SYDVKM.

The genes are TRBV7-9 and TRBJ2-7, with a possible D match to TRBD2 (5 bases). CDR1 and CDR2 (germline): SEHNR, FQNEAQ (reference sequence). Trimming removed 0 bases from V and 0 bases from J, with 9 bases in between. The CDR3 covers 15 residues. The CDR3 region is CASSLAAGNSYEQYF. The CDR3 nucleotides read TGTGCCAGCAGCTTAGCGGCGGGCAACTCCTACGAGCAGTACTTC.

There are a few counts of this clonotype. The chain links TRBV3-1 to TRBJ2-7; the match to TRBD1 covers 8 bases. CDR3 length: 13 amino acids. Germline V gene lookup returns CDR1 LGHDT and CDR2 YNNKEL (reference sequence). Germline trimming cut 1 base from V and 6 bases from J; bases unmatched to any gene: 2. The CDR3 is CASSQGRGLEQYF. CDR3 nucleotide sequence: TGTGCCAGCAGCCAAGGCAGGGGGCTCGAGCAGTACTTC.